The next 26 T cell receptor beta chains were all read from a single sample in a study of beta chain features in type 1 diabetes. Every isolated RNA sample was fully reverse transcribed, so sequencing captured expressed TCRB transcripts. Clones were sequenced by immunoSEQ multiplex PCR, and TCRdb holds only the in-frame ones, with some missing. The sample lists some 410,000 clones; approximately 13% were seen once. Sequencing input: naive CD4+ T cells from blood. The source of these receptors is a man aged 25 to 40 in good health.

This clone was observed a handful of times. The CDR3 is CASSLALSWETQYF. In DNA, the CDR3 is TGTGCCAGCAGCTTAGCGTTGTCATGGGAGACCCAGTACTTC. J is TRBJ2-5 and V is TRBV11-2, with D hard to call. The germline V gene encodes CDR1 SGHAT and CDR2 FQNNGV. This CDR3 has 14 residues. Trimming pared 1 base from V and 5 bases from J, leaving 11 bases between.

This clone has just a few counts. The V and J genes are TRBV2 and TRBJ2-2; D not resolved. CDR3 length equals 14 residues. Trimming stripped 4 bases from V and 4 bases from J, with 10 bases between. Germline loops: CDR1 SNHLY, CDR2 FYNNEI. CDR3 coding DNA: TGTGCCAGCAGTGTTGACCGGGCCACCGGGGAGCTGTTTTTT. It translates to CASSVDRATGELFF.

This chain connects TRBV30 to TRBJ1-5; D remains ambiguous. This CDR3 region has 14 residues. Germline V lookup: CDR1 GTSNPN, CDR2 SVGIG (reference sequence). Deletions cut 1 base from V and 5 bases from J, with 12 bases between. CDR3 sequence reads: CAWSEKRPDQPQHF. As DNA, the CDR3 is TGTGCCTGGAGTGAAAAACGGCCCGATCAGCCCCAGCATTTT.

In its sample, this clone was seen a few times. The V and J genes are TRBV13 and TRBJ2-4, with a possible D match to TRBD2 (5 bases). Trimming removed 5 bases from V and 1 base from J, with 9 bases in between. The CDR3 is 14 amino acids. Germline values: CDR1 PRHDT, CDR2 FYEKMQ (reference sequence). The CDR3 protein is CASSPRAAKNIQYF. In DNA, the CDR3 is TGTGCCAGCAGCCCGAGGGCTGCCAAAAACATTCAGTACTTC.

The table lists this clone with a few counts. This chain links TRBV11-2 with TRBJ2-3, with D possibly being TRBD1 or TRBD2 (5 bases each). Germline-derived CDR1 and CDR2 are SGHAT and FQNNGV. V lost 4 bases, J lost 3 bases, and 14 bases lay in between. This CDR3 region has 15 residues. The CDR3 protein is CASSSQGASTDTQYF. CDR3 bases: TGTGCCAGCAGCTCCCAGGGAGCGTCAACAGATACGCAGTATTTT.

This clone was recorded a few times. The chain employs TRBV6-6 and TRBJ2-7, with D possibly being TRBD2 (6 bases). The germline gives CDR1 MNHNY, CDR2 SVGAGI (reference sequence). V lost 1 base and J 7 bases, leaving 14 bases between the germline ends. The CDR3 runs to 14 residues. The CDR3 bases are TGTGCCAGCAGTTACTATGGGGGGACGAGGGAGCAGTACTTC. This encodes CASSYYGGTREQYF.

About this clone itself: A junction boundary mismatches the germline segment, possibly from a read error. V and J are TRBV7-9 and TRBJ1-5; TRBD1 might be the D (5 bases). Germline CDR1 and CDR2: SEHNR and FQNEAQ (reference sequence). The CDR3 consists of 13 residues. CDR3 sequence (DNA): TGTGCCAGCAGCTTCACAGGAGATCAGCACCAGCATTTT. Amino acid sequence: CASSFTGDQHQHF.

The chain is built from TRBV7-6 and TRBJ2-5, with D perhaps TRBD1 or TRBD2 (5 bases each). CDR1 and CDR2 (germline): SGHVS, FNYEAQ. The CDR3 consists of 18 residues. V was shortened by 1 base and J by 1 base, with 19 bases between the two germline ends. CDR3 protein: CASSLELRGVHFQETQYF. In DNA form, the CDR3 reads TGTGCCAGCAGCTTAGAGTTGAGAGGGGTCCATTTCCAAGAGACCCAGTACTTC.

V is TRBV7-2 and J is TRBJ2-5; D is perhaps TRBD2 (5 bases). The CDR3 is 14 amino acids. Germline V CDR1 and CDR2: SGHTA, FQGNSA. Trimming pared 2 bases from V and 5 bases from J, leaving 12 bases between. The CDR3 region is CASSLSRAGETQYF. CDR3 in DNA: TGTGCCAGCAGCTTATCGAGGGCTGGGGAGACCCAGTACTTC.

This sequence joins TRBV7-9 and TRBJ2-7; 7 bases map to TRBD2. The trim removed 5 bases at V and 1 base at J, leaving 8 bases unmatched. Germline CDR1 SEHNR, CDR2 FQNEAQ (reference sequence). The CDR3 totals 15 residues. This CDR3 is CASSRSGEASYEQYV. CDR3 nucleotide sequence: TGTGCCAGCAGCCGGAGCGGGGAGGCTTCCTACGAGCAGTACGTC.

This chain connects TRBV4-2 to TRBJ2-1; 12 bases fit TRBD2. Germline V gives CDR1 LGHNA, CDR2 YNFKEQ. The CDR3 spans 15 residues. The V segment lost 4 bases and the J segment 5 bases; nucleotides outside the gene matches: 3. The CDR3 DNA reads as TGTGCCAGCAGCCCTTGGACTAGCGGGGACAATGAGCAGTTCTTC. Protein: CASSPWTSGDNEQFF.

This clone was seen only a few times. V is TRBV7-2 and J is TRBJ2-3, with D possibly matching TRBD1 (5 bases). The V gene's germline CDR1 is SGHTA and CDR2 FQGNSA. The V end was cut by 1 base, the J end by 2 bases, with 10 bases between. The CDR3 runs to 15 residues. CDR3 loop: CASSLDRQSTDTQYF. The CDR3 DNA sequence: TGTGCCAGCAGCTTAGACCGACAGTCCACAGATACGCAGTATTTT.

This rearrangement joins TRBV5-4 to TRBJ1-2; D is perhaps TRBD1 (6 bases). This CDR3 is built from 13 residues. Trimming cost V 1 base and J 6 bases, with 10 bases left between them. Germline V gene sequence: CDR1 SGHNT, CDR2 YYREEE (reference sequence). The CDR3, as DNA: TGTGCCAGCAGCTTGCCAGCAGGGGATGGCTACACCTTC. It is translated as CASSLPAGDGYTF.

The V call is TRBV6-5, the J call TRBJ1-2; the match to TRBD1 covers 7 bases. Germline CDR1 MNHEY, CDR2 SVGAGI. This CDR3 has 14 residues. V was pared by 8 bases and J by 0 bases, with 6 bases of the junction left unmatched. This chain's CDR3 is CASYRDSPNYGYTF. The CDR3 nucleotides read TGTGCCAGCTACCGGGACAGCCCTAACTATGGCTACACCTTC.

V and J are TRBV10-3 and TRBJ2-3; D gene uncertain. Germline CDR1 reads ENHRY; CDR2 reads SYGVKD. This CDR3 comprises 12 residues. V dropped 8 bases and J dropped 3 bases, with 9 bases sitting between them. The CDR3 DNA sequence: TGTGCCATCGCCGACTTGACAGATACGCAGTATTTT. Translated: CAIADLTDTQYF.

The chain has TRBV9 and TRBJ1-2; D call uncertain. V lost 0 bases and J 8 bases, leaving 14 bases between the germline ends. The CDR3 has 14 amino acids. In germline, CDR1 is SGDLS, CDR2 YYNGEE. CDR3 residues: CASSVGGSRGGYTF. CDR3 bases: TGTGCCAGCAGCGTAGGAGGATCACGTGGAGGCTACACCTTC.

This chain connects TRBV4-2 to TRBJ2-3; no definite D call. This CDR3 region has 14 residues. Germline V CDR1 and CDR2: LGHNA, YNFKEQ. Trimming cost V 0 bases and J 0 bases, with 4 bases left between them. CDR3 sequence reads: CASSQERSTDTQYF. The CDR3 DNA follows: TGTGCCAGCAGCCAAGAGAGGAGCACAGATACGCAGTATTTT.

This clone has a handful of counts. This sequence joins TRBV4-2 and TRBJ2-3; 7 nucleotides agree with TRBD2. The length of the CDR3 is 18 residues. Germline loops: CDR1 LGHNA, CDR2 YNFKEQ. V trimming: 1 base; J trimming: 4 bases; junction bases outside the gene matches: 14. CDR3 DNA sequence: TGTGCCAGCAGCCAAGTCGGCCGTGGGAGGGCCCCGCCAGATACGCAGTATTTT. It yields the protein CASSQVGRGRAPPDTQYF.

The rearrangement links TRBV9 to TRBJ2-7, with 8 bases fitting TRBD1. After removal of 0 bases from V and 2 bases from J, the junction contained 10 bases not matched to a gene. CDR1 and CDR2 (germline): SGDLS, YYNGEE. The CDR3 is 17 residues long. In DNA form, the CDR3 reads TGTGCCAGCAGCGTAGACCCCGTGGACAGGGTGGCCTACGAGCAGTACGTC. Its translation: CASSVDPVDRVAYEQYV.

This clone was picked up a small number of times. The gene calls are TRBV2 and TRBJ1-2; D not certain. This CDR3 spans 12 amino acids. The V end lost 5 bases, the J end lost 8 bases, and 12 bases lay between the germline ends. The germline V gene encodes CDR1 SNHLY and CDR2 FYNNEI. The CDR3 sequence is CASSLINIGYTF. In DNA form, the CDR3 reads TGTGCCAGCAGTCTCATTAATATCGGCTACACCTTC.

This clone was seen more than once but under ten times. The genes are TRBV4-3 and TRBJ2-5, with TRBD1 matching 7 bases. CDR3 length: 13 amino acids. The germline V gene encodes CDR1 LGHNA and CDR2 YSLEER. J gave up 5 bases and V 4 bases, and 4 bases lay outside the gene matches. The CDR3 loop is CASSRQGDETQYF. The CDR3 DNA reads TGCGCCAGCAGCCGACAGGGTGATGAGACCCAGTACTTC.

V and J are TRBV7-2 and TRBJ2-1; TRBD2 matches 7 bases. Germline CDR1 is SGHTA and CDR2 is FQGNSA. The CDR3 totals 15 residues. Losses at the gene ends were 5 bases for V and 4 bases for J; bases not matched to a gene: 8. The CDR3 DNA reads TGTGCCAGCAGCCTTCTAGCGGCACGTTACAATGAGCAGTTCTTC. It codes for CASSLLAARYNEQFF.

The V and J genes are TRBV7-8 and TRBJ2-5, with 8 bases fitting TRBD1. The CDR3 runs to 14 residues. V gave up 5 bases and J gave up 3 bases; unmatched junction bases: 5. Germline V gene sequence: CDR1 SGHVS, CDR2 FQNEAQ. The CDR3 region has the DNA TGTGCCAGCAGCGTGGACAGGGTGGAAGAGACCCAGTACTTC. It encodes CASSVDRVEETQYF. The full variable domain, in which reference TRBV7-8 and TRBJ2-5 provide the parts outside the CDR3, is GAGVSQSPRYKVAKRGQDVALRCDPISGHVSLFWYQQALGQGPEFLTYFQNEAQLDKSGLPSDRFFAERPEGSVSTLKIQRTQQEDSAVYLCASSVDRVEETQYFGPGTRLLVL.

This chain links TRBV4-1 with TRBJ2-3; D possibly corresponds to TRBD2 (5 bases). With 4 bases removed from V and 0 bases from J, the gap between germline ends came to 11 bases. There are 15 residues in the CDR3. Germline CDR1 is MGHRA and CDR2 is YSYEKL. The CDR3 DNA reads as TGCGCCAGCAGCCCACTTCAGCGGAGCACAGATACGCAGTATTTT. Its protein product is CASSPLQRSTDTQYF.

J is TRBJ2-3 and V is TRBV5-4; 7 nucleotides agree with TRBD2. Germline V lookup: CDR1 SGHNT, CDR2 YYREEE (reference sequence). The CDR3 length is 15 residues. V lost 1 base to trimming and J lost 4 bases; unmatched junction nucleotides: 6. The CDR3 DNA reads TGTGCCAGCAGCTTGCCGGGGGGAGGCCCAGATACGCAGTATTTT. Amino acid sequence: CASSLPGGGPDTQYF. Combining the CDR3 with reference TRBV5-4 and TRBJ2-3 gives the whole variable domain ETGVTQSPTHLIKTRGQQVTLRCSSQSGHNTVSWYQQALGQGPQFIFQYYREEENGRGNFPPRFSGLQFPNYSSELNVNALELDDSALYLCASSLPGGGPDTQYFGPGTRLTVL.

This clone came up a few times. This sequence joins TRBV9 and TRBJ2-1; 7 positions agree with TRBD2. The V segment lost 0 bases and the J segment 5 bases; nucleotides outside the gene matches: 8. The V gene's germline CDR1 is SGDLS and CDR2 YYNGEE. This CDR3 comprises 16 residues. The CDR3 here is CASSVGAGAIHNEQFF. In nucleotides, the CDR3 is TGTGCCAGCAGCGTAGGGGCGGGAGCAATCCACAATGAGCAGTTCTTC. The variable domain in full, completed from reference TRBV9 and TRBJ2-1, reads DSGVTQTPKHLITATGQRVTLRCSPRSGDLSVYWYQQSLDQGLQFLIQYYNGEERAKGNILERFSAQQFPDLHSELNLSSLELGDSALYFCASSVGAGAIHNEQFFGPGTRLTVL.